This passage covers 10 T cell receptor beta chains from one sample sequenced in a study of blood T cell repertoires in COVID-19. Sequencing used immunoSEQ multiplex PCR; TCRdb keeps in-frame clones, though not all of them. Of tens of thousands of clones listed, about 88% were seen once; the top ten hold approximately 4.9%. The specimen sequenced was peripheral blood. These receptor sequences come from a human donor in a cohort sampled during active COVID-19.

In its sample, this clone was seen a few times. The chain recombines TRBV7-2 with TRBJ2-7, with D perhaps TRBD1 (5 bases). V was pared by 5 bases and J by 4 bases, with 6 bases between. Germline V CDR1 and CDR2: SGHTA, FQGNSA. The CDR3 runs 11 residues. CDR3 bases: TGTGCCAGCAGCGACAGATACGAGCAGTACTTC. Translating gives CASSDRYEQYF. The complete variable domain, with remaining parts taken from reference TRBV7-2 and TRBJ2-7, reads GAGVSQSPSNKVTEKGKDVELRCDPISGHTALYWYRQSLGQGLEFLIYFQGNSAPDKSGLPSDRFSAERTGGSVSTLTIQRTQQEDSAVYLCASSDRYEQYFGPGTRLTVT.

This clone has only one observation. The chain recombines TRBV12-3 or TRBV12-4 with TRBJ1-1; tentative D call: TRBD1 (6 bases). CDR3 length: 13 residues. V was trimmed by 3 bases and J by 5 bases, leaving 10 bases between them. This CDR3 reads CASSLTGRTEAFF. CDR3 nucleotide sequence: TGTGCCAGCAGTTTGACAGGACGAACTGAAGCTTTCTTT.

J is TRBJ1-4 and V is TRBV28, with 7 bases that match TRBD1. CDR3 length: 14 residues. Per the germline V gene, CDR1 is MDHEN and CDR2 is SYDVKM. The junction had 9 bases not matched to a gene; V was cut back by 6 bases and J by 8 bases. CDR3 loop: CASRRGGAGEKLFF. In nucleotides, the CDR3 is TGTGCCAGCAGGAGAGGGGGCGCCGGGGAAAAACTGTTTTTT. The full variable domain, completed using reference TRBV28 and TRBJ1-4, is DVKVTQSSRYLVKRTGEKVFLECVQDMDHENMFWYRQDPGLGLRLIYFSYDVKMKEKGDIPEGYSVSREKKERFSLILESASTNQTSMYLCASRRGGAGEKLFFGSGTQLSVL.

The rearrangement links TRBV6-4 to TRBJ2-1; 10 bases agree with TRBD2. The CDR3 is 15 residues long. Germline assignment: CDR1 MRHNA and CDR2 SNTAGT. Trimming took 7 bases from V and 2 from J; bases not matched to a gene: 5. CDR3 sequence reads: CASIQSGRAYNEQFF. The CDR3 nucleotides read TGTGCCAGCATTCAGAGCGGGAGGGCCTACAATGAGCAGTTCTTC.

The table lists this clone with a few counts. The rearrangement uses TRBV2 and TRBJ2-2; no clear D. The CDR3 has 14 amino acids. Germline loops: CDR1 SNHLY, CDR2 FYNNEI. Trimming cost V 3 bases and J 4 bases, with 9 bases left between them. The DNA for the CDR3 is TGTGCCAGCAGTGATAACCCGAGCACCGGGGAGCTGTTTTTT. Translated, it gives CASSDNPSTGELFF.

The CDR3 DNA is TGTGCCAGCAGTTCCATGACAGGGCCCTTAGCCAAAAACATTCAGTACTTC. This gives the protein CASSSMTGPLAKNIQYF. The chain combines TRBV28 with TRBJ2-4, with TRBD1 matching 7 bases. The CDR3 contains 17 residues. CDR1 MDHEN and CDR2 SYDVKM come from the germline V gene. J lost 0 bases, V lost 4 bases, and 9 bases had no gene match.

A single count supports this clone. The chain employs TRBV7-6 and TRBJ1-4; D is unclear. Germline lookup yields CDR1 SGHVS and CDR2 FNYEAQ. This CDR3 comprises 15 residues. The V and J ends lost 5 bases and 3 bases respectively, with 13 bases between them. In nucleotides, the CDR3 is TGTGCCAGCAGCCTCCGACGAGGGCCTAATGAAAAACTGTTTTTT. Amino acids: CASSLRRGPNEKLFF.

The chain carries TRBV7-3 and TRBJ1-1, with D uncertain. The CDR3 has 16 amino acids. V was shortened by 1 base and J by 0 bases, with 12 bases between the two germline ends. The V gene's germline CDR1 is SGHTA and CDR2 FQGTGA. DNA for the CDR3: TGTGCCAGCAGCTTAAGAGTTACGAATCTGAACACTGAAGCTTTCTTT. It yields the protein CASSLRVTNLNTEAFF.

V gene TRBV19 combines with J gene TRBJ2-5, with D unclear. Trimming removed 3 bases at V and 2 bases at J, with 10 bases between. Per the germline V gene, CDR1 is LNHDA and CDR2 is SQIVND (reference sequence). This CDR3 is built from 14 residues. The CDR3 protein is CASSMNAVQETQYF. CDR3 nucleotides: TGTGCCAGTAGTATGAACGCGGTGCAAGAGACCCAGTACTTC.

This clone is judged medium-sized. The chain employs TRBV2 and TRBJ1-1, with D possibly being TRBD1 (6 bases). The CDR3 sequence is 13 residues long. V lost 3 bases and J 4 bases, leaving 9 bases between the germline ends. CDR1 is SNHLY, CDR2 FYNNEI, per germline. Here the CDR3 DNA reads TGTGCCAGCAGTGATGTCAGGGGCACTGAAGCTTTCTTT. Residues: CASSDVRGTEAFF.